Each of the 9 T cell receptor beta chains below was sequenced from the same sample in a study of breast tumors, draining lymph nodes, adjacent tissues. TCRdb re-derived calls from the multiplex PCR reads in MiXCR, one entry per CDR3 protein. The data show over 200,000 distinct CDR3 sequences, approximately 31% seen once. Samples came from axillary lymph nodes draining the breast cancer. Source material: axillary lymph node tissue. These receptor sequences come from a female donor with breast cancer. Some clones in this sample may be carry-over from other donors' samples.

On this clonotype: A read error is possible here, since a much larger clone lies one base away. This chain connects TRBV11-1 to TRBJ2-7, with D perhaps TRBD2 (6 bases). V lost 5 bases, J lost 5 bases, and 19 bases lay in between. Germline lookup yields CDR1 SGHAT and CDR2 FQDESV (reference sequence). The CDR3 consists of 15 residues. The CDR3: CASSGLSGAPHEQYF. The CDR3 nucleotides are TGTGCCAGCAGCGGCCTTTCGGGAGCGCCCCACGAGCAGTACTTC.

On this clonotype itself: With a much larger clone just one base away, this may be a read error. This chain joins TRBV6-6 and TRBJ1-6; D is undetermined. The V end lost 5 bases, the J end lost 8 bases, and 7 bases lay between the germline ends. Germline loops: CDR1 MNHNY, CDR2 SVGAGI (reference sequence). This CDR3 contains 12 residues. CDR3: CASSRKYSPLHF. The CDR3 DNA reads as TGTGCCAGCAGTCGGAAGTATTCACCCCTCCACTTT.

This clonotype was detected a few times. This rearrangement joins TRBV27 to TRBJ2-2; D gene unclear. The CDR3 spans 13 residues. Germline CDR1 is MNHEY and CDR2 is SMNVEV (reference sequence). The V gene lost 3 bases and the J gene lost 8 bases, with 10 bases spanning the gap. The CDR3 coding sequence is TGTGCCAGCAGTTTCCCAGTAGCAGGGGAGCTGTTTTTT. This gives the protein CASSFPVAGELFF.

This chain uses TRBV11-1 with TRBJ1-4; D unresolved. Germline V gene lookup returns CDR1 SGHAT and CDR2 FQDESV (reference sequence). V shed 1 base and J shed 10 bases, with 10 bases lying between them. This CDR3 is 13 amino acids long. Here the CDR3 reads CASSLGQSGKLFF. The CDR3, as DNA: TGTGCCAGCAGCTTAGGGCAATCTGGAAAACTGTTTTTT.

This chain joins TRBV7-9 and TRBJ2-3, with D possibly TRBD2 on 5 matching bases. With 0 bases removed from V and 0 bases from J, the gap between germline ends came to 13 bases. Germline CDR1 is SEHNR and CDR2 is FQNEAQ (reference sequence). CDR3 length: 17 amino acids. DNA for the CDR3: TGTGCCAGCAGCTTAGCTCGAGCGGTTGCTAGCACAGATACGCAGTATTTT. It codes for CASSLARAVASTDTQYF. The whole variable domain, filled in from reference TRBV7-9 and TRBJ2-3, reads DTGVSQNPRHKITKRGQNVTFRCDPISEHNRLYWYRQTLGQGPEFLTYFQNEAQLEKSRLLSDRFSAERPKGSFSTLEIQRTEQGDSAMYLCASSLARAVASTDTQYFGPGTRLTVL.

The chain recombines TRBV29-1 with TRBJ2-1; 15 nucleotides line up with TRBD2. Germline trimming cut 0 bases from V and 8 bases from J; bases unmatched to any gene: 17. This CDR3 spans 20 amino acids. Per the germline V gene, CDR1 is SQVTM and CDR2 is ANQGSEA. CDR3 in DNA: TGCAGCGTTGAAGATCTTTGGTTAGGGACTAGCGGGAGGTCCCGCGATGAGCAGTTCTTC. Its protein product is CSVEDLWLGTSGRSRDEQFF.

This clonotype was observed at least ten times. The chain recombines TRBV7-6 with TRBJ2-2; D unresolved. In germline, CDR1 is SGHVS, CDR2 FNYEAQ. V lost 4 bases, J lost 5 bases, and 11 bases lay in between. This CDR3 contains 14 residues. The CDR3 DNA is TGTGCCAGCAGCTACTCCCTAGGTACCGGGGAGCTGTTTTTT. It codes for CASSYSLGTGELFF.

This clonotype occurred many times. The chain is built from TRBV20-1 and TRBJ1-2, with D perhaps TRBD1 (5 bases). Germline-derived CDR1 and CDR2 are DFQATT and SNEGSKA (reference sequence). V lost 0 bases to trimming and J lost 4 bases, with 12 bases between them. The CDR3 totals 14 residues. The CDR3 region is CSARDQGDGYGYTF. The CDR3, as DNA: TGCAGTGCTAGAGATCAAGGGGATGGCTATGGCTACACCTTC.

J is TRBJ2-7 and V is TRBV5-4, with 8 bases that match TRBD2. Germline CDR1 is SGHNT and CDR2 is YYREEE (reference sequence). Trimming took 0 bases from V and 4 from J; bases not matched to a gene: 15. This CDR3 comprises 18 residues. The CDR3 nucleotides read TGTGCCAGCAGCTTGGGGGGGACACGGGAGGGCCGGGGTTACGAGCAGTACTTC. Residues: CASSLGGTREGRGYEQYF.